Listed here are 31 T cell receptor beta chains from one sample, sequenced in a study of identical twins. TCRdb recomputed calls from the 5' RACE reads with MiXCR, one row per CDR3 protein. This table holds about 240,000 distinct CDR3 sequences, roughly a tenth found once. Input material: memory T cells sorted from blood. The receptors were sampled from a man between 45 and 60 years old in good health.

This clonotype was recorded many times. CDR3 DNA sequence: TGCAGTGCTAGAGATCCCCCCAGGGAATCCATTAACTATGGCTACACCTTC. Encoded protein: CSARDPPRESINYGYTF. The rearrangement links TRBV20-1 to TRBJ1-2, with D maybe TRBD1 (5 bases). Trimming cost V 0 bases and J 1 base, with 18 bases left between them. Germline CDR1 DFQATT, CDR2 SNEGSKA (reference sequence). This CDR3 is 17 amino acids long.

In regard to this clonotype: A read error is possible here, since a much larger clone lies one base away. The chain couples TRBV10-3 to TRBJ1-2; TRBD1 matches at 7 bases. Germline V gene sequence: CDR1 ENHRY, CDR2 SYGVKD. The CDR3 has 16 residues. The CDR3 DNA reads as TGTGCCATCAGTGAGATAGGACAGGTCCTTCTGGGAGGCTTCACCTTC. Amino acid sequence: CAISEIGQVLLGGFTF.

This clonotype was picked up many times. V usage is TRBV6-1 and J usage is TRBJ1-6; 9 bases match TRBD1. V lost 7 bases to trimming and J lost 5 bases; unmatched junction nucleotides: 12. The CDR3 is made up of 17 amino acids. Germline V CDR1 and CDR2: MNHNS, SASEGT. CDR3: CASKDRGIWVNNSPLHF. Written as DNA, the CDR3 is TGTGCCAGCAAGGACAGGGGTATTTGGGTTAATAATTCACCCCTCCACTTT.

This clonotype was observed a few times. The chain couples TRBV7-3 to TRBJ1-1; TRBD1 aligns across 9 bases. The CDR3 contains 14 residues. J gave up 3 bases and V 5 bases, and 4 bases lay outside the gene matches. Germline values: CDR1 SGHTA, CDR2 FQGTGA. The CDR3 coding sequence is TGTGCCAGCAGCAGTGACAGGGGGGACACTGAAGCTTTCTTT. It yields the protein CASSSDRGDTEAFF.

At least ten counts were recorded for this clonotype. The chain uses TRBV6-1 and TRBJ1-5; TRBD1 might be the D (5 bases). Germline CDR1 MNHNS, CDR2 SASEGT. The CDR3 runs 13 residues. The V end lost 5 bases, the J end lost 4 bases, and 9 bases lay between the germline ends. The CDR3 coding sequence is TGTGCCAGCAGTCCACCAGGGAATCAGCCCCAGCATTTT. This gives the protein CASSPPGNQPQHF.

V usage is TRBV11-1 and J usage is TRBJ2-3; TRBD2 matches 11 bases. The trim removed 4 bases at V and 3 bases at J, leaving 12 bases unmatched. Germline loops: CDR1 SGHAT, CDR2 FQDESV (reference sequence). The CDR3 totals 18 residues. The CDR3 DNA reads as TGTGCCAGCAGCTATCCTAGTCGACTAGCGGGGCTTACAGATACGCAGTATTTT. Encoded protein: CASSYPSRLAGLTDTQYF.

This clonotype was observed at least ten times. The chain links TRBV10-3 to TRBJ1-1, with TRBD1 as a possible D gene (5 bases). V was shortened by 10 bases and J by 1 base, with 16 bases between the two germline ends. This CDR3 comprises 14 residues. Germline CDR1 is ENHRY and CDR2 is SYGVKD. DNA of the CDR3: TGTGCCAGCGGGCTGACAGAGAAGAACACTGAAGCTTTCTTT. Residues: CASGLTEKNTEAFF.

This clonotype was seen at least ten times. The V and J genes are TRBV29-1 and TRBJ2-1, with 10 bases identical to TRBD2. Unmatched junction bases numbered 4, after V lost 6 bases and J lost 8 bases. The germline V gene encodes CDR1 SQVTM and CDR2 ANQGSEA. This CDR3 is built from 12 residues. CDR3 loop: CSVSTSGHEQFF. The CDR3 nucleotides are TGCAGCGTATCGACTAGCGGGCATGAGCAGTTCTTC.

This chain links TRBV20-1 with TRBJ2-3; 7 bases map to TRBD1. Germline CDR1 DFQATT, CDR2 SNEGSKA (reference sequence). V lost 8 bases, J lost 3 bases, and 14 bases stayed unmatched. The CDR3 extends over 15 amino acids. The CDR3 here is CSHPFRGQGTDTQYF. Written as DNA, the CDR3 is TGCAGTCACCCCTTTAGGGGGCAGGGGACAGATACGCAGTATTTT.

The V call is TRBV14, the J call TRBJ2-1, with TRBD2 identical over 8 bases. Germline CDR1 and CDR2: SGHDN and FVKESK. Trimming removed 1 base from V and 10 bases from J; junction bases left unmatched: 9. This CDR3 contains 15 residues. This chain's CDR3 is CASSQGGGPIREQFF. CDR3 in DNA: TGTGCCAGCAGCCAAGGCGGGGGGCCCATTAGAGAGCAGTTCTTC.

This clonotype was counted many times. The V gene is TRBV4-2, the J gene TRBJ2-7; the D gene is possibly TRBD1 (6 bases). The CDR3 has 19 amino acids. V was trimmed by 5 bases and J by 2 bases, leaving 28 bases between them. The V gene's germline CDR1 is LGHNA and CDR2 YNFKEQ. The CDR3 nucleotides read TGTGCCAGCAGCGCAGGGGTAGGGCCACCTCAAATGGTAGCCTACGAGCAGTACTTC. This sequence encodes CASSAGVGPPQMVAYEQYF.

This clonotype has just a few counts. The rearrangement links TRBV4-3 to TRBJ2-7, with D possibly being TRBD1 or TRBD2 (6 bases each). The CDR3 is 15 residues long. Germline V gives CDR1 LGHNA, CDR2 YSLEER. V shed 2 bases and J shed 1 base, with 12 bases lying between them. The CDR3 loop reads CASSQTRGGSYEQYF. CDR3 nucleotides: TGCGCCAGCAGCCAAACCAGGGGAGGATCCTACGAGCAGTACTTC.

This chain uses TRBV6-1 with TRBJ1-1; the D is unclear. This CDR3 has 15 amino acids. V gave up 6 bases and J gave up 1 base, with 15 bases separating them. CDR1 and CDR2 from the germline V gene are MNHNS and SASEGT. CDR3 region: CASSLDRWKNTEAFF. For the CDR3, the DNA is TGTGCCAGCAGCTTGGACCGCTGGAAGAACACTGAAGCTTTCTTT.

The rearrangement uses TRBV6-5 and TRBJ2-6; 10 positions agree with TRBD1. V trimming: 2 bases; J trimming: 4 bases; junction bases outside the gene matches: 11. This CDR3 region has 19 residues. CDR1 is MNHEY and CDR2 is SVGAGI in the germline V gene. The CDR3 coding sequence is TGTGCCAGCAGTTACGACAGGGGGCGACGGAATTCCGGGGCCAACGTCCTGACTTTC. The encoded protein is CASSYDRGRRNSGANVLTF.

The chain joins TRBV11-2 to TRBJ2-3; 9 nucleotides line up with TRBD2. This CDR3 contains 18 residues. Losses at the gene ends were 5 bases for V and 3 bases for J; bases not matched to a gene: 15. Germline CDR1 reads SGHAT; CDR2 reads FQNNGV. In DNA form, the CDR3 reads TGTGCCAGCAGCCAAACATCACAGGGGACTAGCCGGACAGATACGCAGTATTTT. It is translated as CASSQTSQGTSRTDTQYF.

CDR3 in DNA: TGCAGTGCTAGATCCCAAGGGACCTTAAATTCGGATGAGCAGTTCTTC. The encoded protein is CSARSQGTLNSDEQFF. V usage is TRBV20-1 and J usage is TRBJ2-1; tentatively, D is TRBD1 or TRBD2 (5 bases each). The germline gives CDR1 DFQATT, CDR2 SNEGSKA (reference sequence). The CDR3 is 16 amino acids. V lost 2 bases and J lost 8, with 22 bases in between.

This chain joins TRBV12-3 or TRBV12-4 and TRBJ2-3; 7 nucleotides align to TRBD1. The CDR3 loop spans 13 amino acids. Trimming at V came to 5 bases and at J to 1 base, leaving 0 bases not matched to a gene. The CDR3 DNA reads as TGTGCCAGCAGTGACAGGGGCACAGATACGCAGTATTTT. It yields the protein CASSDRGTDTQYF.

This clonotype was seen only a few times. This chain connects TRBV12-3 or TRBV12-4 to TRBJ2-1; 9 bases are shared with TRBD1. The CDR3 runs 15 residues. After removal of 5 bases from V and 4 bases from J, the junction contained 6 bases not matched to a gene. The CDR3 bases are TGTGCCAGCAGTCCGGGACAGGGTTATTACAATGAGCAGTTCTTC. Its protein product is CASSPGQGYYNEQFF.

This chain joins TRBV7-9 and TRBJ2-7; 8 positions match TRBD1. Germline CDR1 and CDR2: SEHNR and FQNEAQ (reference sequence). The J segment lost 4 bases and the V segment lost 4 bases, leaving 9 bases of the junction unmatched. The CDR3 runs to 15 residues. Here the CDR3 reads CASSSSGTGSYEQYF. The CDR3 region has the DNA TGTGCCAGCAGCTCTTCAGGGACAGGAAGTTACGAGCAGTACTTC. Filled out from reference TRBV7-9 and TRBJ2-7, the complete variable domain reads DTGVSQNPRHKITKRGQNVTFRCDPISEHNRLYWYRQTLGQGPEFLTYFQNEAQLEKSRLLSDRFSAERPKGSFSTLEIQRTEQGDSAMYLCASSSSGTGSYEQYFGPGTRLTVT.

This clonotype was detected many times. The J gene is TRBJ1-4, the V gene TRBV20-1; TRBD1 matches 8 bases. The CDR3 totals 14 residues. The J segment lost 10 bases and the V segment lost 1 base, leaving 8 bases of the junction unmatched. From germline, CDR1 is DFQATT and CDR2 SNEGSKA (reference sequence). In DNA, the CDR3 is TGCAGTGCTAGAGCTCCGGACAGGGAGGGAAAACTGTTTTTT. Encoded protein: CSARAPDREGKLFF.

The sample holds many counts of this clonotype. The genes are TRBV7-9 and TRBJ2-3; D gene unclear. Trimming stripped 5 bases from V and 2 bases from J, with 17 bases between. This CDR3 contains 16 residues. Germline V CDR1 and CDR2: SEHNR, FQNEAQ (reference sequence). The chain's CDR3 is CASSHEWSAITDTQYF. The CDR3 DNA reads TGTGCCAGCAGCCATGAATGGTCGGCTATCACAGATACGCAGTATTTT.

This clonotype was seen repeatedly, ten times or more. CDR3 in DNA: TGCGCCAGCAGCCAAGATCCACCGGGACGGACCTACGAGCAGTACTTC. It translates to CASSQDPPGRTYEQYF. This chain joins TRBV4-1 and TRBJ2-7; D may correspond to TRBD1 or TRBD2 (5 bases each). CDR1 is MGHRA and CDR2 is YSYEKL in the germline V gene. CDR3 size: 16 residues. V lost 0 bases, J lost 2 bases, and 14 bases lay in between.

The J gene is TRBJ1-2, the V gene TRBV20-1, with 8 bases identical to TRBD1. The germline V gene encodes CDR1 DFQATT and CDR2 SNEGSKA (reference sequence). V was pared by 5 bases and J by 7 bases, with 18 bases of the junction left unmatched. This CDR3 is built from 16 residues. CDR3 sequence reads: CSARTSGGAGMGGYTF. CDR3 DNA: TGCAGTGCTCGAACCTCAGGGGGCGCAGGTATGGGTGGCTACACCTTC.

Note on this clonotype: This is likely a read error, given that the CDR3 carries no conserved phenylalanine or tryptophan at its end. The chain combines TRBV12-3 or TRBV12-4 with TRBJ2-1; 7 bases line up with TRBD1. The CDR3 sequence is 15 residues long. V lost 7 bases and J lost 4; bases outside the gene matches: 10. The CDR3: CASMQGGGQYNEQFS. The CDR3 DNA reads TGTGCCAGCATGCAAGGGGGCGGACAGTACAATGAGCAGTTCTCC.

The chain recombines TRBV7-3 with TRBJ1-6; D unclear. There are 15 residues in the CDR3. V was pared by 0 bases and J by 5 bases, with 8 bases between. Per germline, CDR1 SGHTA and CDR2 FQGTGA. The CDR3 nucleotides read TGTGCCAGCAGCTTAACAGGGCGGAATAATTCACCCCTCCACTTT. It yields the protein CASSLTGRNNSPLHF.

This clonotype came up a few times. V is TRBV18 and J is TRBJ1-2, with TRBD1 matching over 7 bases. The CDR3 runs to 16 residues. The V segment lost 0 bases and the J segment 5 bases; nucleotides outside the gene matches: 9. Germline values: CDR1 KGHSH, CDR2 LQKENI. The CDR3, as DNA: TGTGCCAGCTCACCACCGAATCCGACAGGGATGTATGGCTACACCTTC. This gives the protein CASSPPNPTGMYGYTF.

This clonotype was detected many times. The chain recombines TRBV12-3 or TRBV12-4 with TRBJ1-3, with a weak D call TRBD1 (6 bases). The CDR3 is made up of 14 amino acids. Deletions cut 6 bases from V and 2 bases from J, with 11 bases between. CDR3 protein: CASRSTGPGNTIYF. DNA of the CDR3: TGTGCCAGCAGATCTACAGGGCCTGGAAACACCATATATTTT.

This clonotype was detected many times. This sequence joins TRBV12-3 or TRBV12-4 and TRBJ2-1; 9 bases map to TRBD1. V lost 2 bases and J lost 5; bases outside the gene matches: 4. CDR3 length: 15 amino acids. The DNA of the CDR3 is TGTGCCAGCAGTTTATGGCGGGACAGGGACAATGAGCAGTTCTTC. It translates to CASSLWRDRDNEQFF.

The gene calls are TRBV7-9 and TRBJ2-1, with 10 bases matching TRBD2. V lost 5 bases and J lost 8; bases outside the gene matches: 12. This CDR3 spans 16 amino acids. In germline, CDR1 is SEHNR, CDR2 FQNEAQ (reference sequence). Here the CDR3 reads CASSRTQGSGRHEQFF. CDR3 bases: TGTGCCAGCAGCCGAACCCAAGGTAGCGGGAGGCATGAGCAGTTCTTC.

The sample holds many counts of this clonotype. The chain has TRBV2 and TRBJ1-5, with D possibly matching TRBD1 (6 bases). The CDR3 consists of 13 residues. The V gene's germline CDR1 is SNHLY and CDR2 FYNNEI. The germline V and J ends were trimmed by 8 bases and 5 bases, with 13 bases remaining between them. CDR3 sequence reads: CASHRQEDQPQHF. CDR3 DNA sequence: TGTGCCAGCCACCGACAGGAAGATCAGCCCCAGCATTTT.

This clonotype turned up a few times. The chain carries TRBV5-1 and TRBJ2-6; D unresolved. V was shortened by 4 bases and J by 0 bases, with 8 bases between the two germline ends. CDR3 length: 15 amino acids. CDR1 SGHRS and CDR2 YFSETQ come from the germline V gene. DNA of the CDR3: TGCGCCAGCAGCCTAACCCCCTCTGGGGCCAACGTCCTGACTTTC. This gives the protein CASSLTPSGANVLTF.